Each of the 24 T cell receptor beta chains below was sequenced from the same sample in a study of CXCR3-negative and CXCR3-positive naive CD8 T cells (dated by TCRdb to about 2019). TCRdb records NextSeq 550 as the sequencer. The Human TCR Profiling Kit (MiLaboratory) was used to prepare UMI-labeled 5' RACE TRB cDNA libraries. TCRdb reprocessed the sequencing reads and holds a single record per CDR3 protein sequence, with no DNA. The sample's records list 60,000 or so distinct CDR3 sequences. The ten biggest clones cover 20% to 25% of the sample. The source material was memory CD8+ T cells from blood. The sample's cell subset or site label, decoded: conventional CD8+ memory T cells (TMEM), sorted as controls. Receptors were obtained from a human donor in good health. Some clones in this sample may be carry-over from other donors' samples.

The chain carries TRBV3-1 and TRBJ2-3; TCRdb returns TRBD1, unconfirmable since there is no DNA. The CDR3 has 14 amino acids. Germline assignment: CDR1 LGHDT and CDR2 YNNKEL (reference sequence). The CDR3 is CASSQEGPTDTQYF.

Here the CDR3 reads CASSPGGGDQETQYF. V usage is TRBV4-2 and J usage is TRBJ2-5; TCRdb lists TRBD1, though no DNA is available to test this call. The CDR3 has 15 residues. CDR1 is LGHNA, CDR2 YNFKEQ, per germline.

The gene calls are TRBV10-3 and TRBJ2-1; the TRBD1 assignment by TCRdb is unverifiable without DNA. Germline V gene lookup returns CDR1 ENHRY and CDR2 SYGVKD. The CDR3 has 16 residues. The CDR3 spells CAISEVETVAYNEQFF.

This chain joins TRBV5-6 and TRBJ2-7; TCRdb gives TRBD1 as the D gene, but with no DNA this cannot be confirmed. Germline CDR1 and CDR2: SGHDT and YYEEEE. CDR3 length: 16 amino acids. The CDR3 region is CASSTPMAGKVYEQYF. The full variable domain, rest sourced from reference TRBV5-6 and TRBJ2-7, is DAGVTQSPTHLIKTRGQQVTLRCSPKSGHDTVSWYQQALGQGPQFIFQYYEEEERQRGNFPDRFSGHQFPNYSSELNVNALLLGDSALYLCASSTPMAGKVYEQYFGPGTRLTVT.

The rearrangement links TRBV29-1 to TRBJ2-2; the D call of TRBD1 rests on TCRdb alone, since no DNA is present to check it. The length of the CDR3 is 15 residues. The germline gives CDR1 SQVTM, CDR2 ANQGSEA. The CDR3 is CSVAVDRRNTGELFF.

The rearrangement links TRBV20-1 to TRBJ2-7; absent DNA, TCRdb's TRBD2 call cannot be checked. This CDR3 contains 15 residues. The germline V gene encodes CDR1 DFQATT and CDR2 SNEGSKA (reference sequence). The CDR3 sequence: CSARPDVGQSYEQYF.

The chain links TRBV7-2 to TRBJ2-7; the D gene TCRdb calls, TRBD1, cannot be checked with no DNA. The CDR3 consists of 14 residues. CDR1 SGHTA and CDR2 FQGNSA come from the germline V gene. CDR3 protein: CASSPGGGTYEQYF. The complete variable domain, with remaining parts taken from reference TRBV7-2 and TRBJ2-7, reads GAGVSQSPSNKVTEKGKDVELRCDPISGHTALYWYRQSLGQGLEFLIYFQGNSAPDKSGLPSDRFSAERTGGSVSTLTIQRTQQEDSAVYLCASSPGGGTYEQYFGPGTRLTVT.

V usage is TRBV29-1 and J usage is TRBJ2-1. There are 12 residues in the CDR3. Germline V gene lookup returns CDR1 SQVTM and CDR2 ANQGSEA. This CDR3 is CSVEDGPNEQFF.

CDR3 sequence: CSARDELGTAKNIQYF. The rearrangement uses TRBV20-1 and TRBJ2-4. Germline assignment: CDR1 DFQATT and CDR2 SNEGSKA (reference sequence). The CDR3 consists of 16 residues.

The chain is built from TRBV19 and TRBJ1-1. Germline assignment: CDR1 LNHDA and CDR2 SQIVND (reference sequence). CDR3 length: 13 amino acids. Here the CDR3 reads CASSIKGNTEAFF. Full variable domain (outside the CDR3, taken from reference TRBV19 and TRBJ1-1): DGGITQSPKYLFRKEGQNVTLSCEQNLNHDAMYWYRQDPGQGLRLIYYSQIVNDFQKGDIAEGYSVSREKKESFPLTVTSAQKNPTAFYLCASSIKGNTEAFFGQGTRLTVV.

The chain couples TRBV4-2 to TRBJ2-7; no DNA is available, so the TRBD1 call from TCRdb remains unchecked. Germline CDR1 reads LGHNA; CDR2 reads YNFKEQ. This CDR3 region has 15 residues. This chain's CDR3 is CASSQETGGPYEQYF.

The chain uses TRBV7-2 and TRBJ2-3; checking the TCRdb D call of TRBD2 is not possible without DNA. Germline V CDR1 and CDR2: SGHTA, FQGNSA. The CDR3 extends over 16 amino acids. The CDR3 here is CASSSRLGLVPDTQYF.

The CDR3 is CASSLLSGTDTQYF. The chain couples TRBV28 to TRBJ2-3; TCRdb reports TRBD2, a call that lacks DNA to check it against. The V gene's germline CDR1 is MDHEN and CDR2 SYDVKM. The CDR3 has 14 residues.

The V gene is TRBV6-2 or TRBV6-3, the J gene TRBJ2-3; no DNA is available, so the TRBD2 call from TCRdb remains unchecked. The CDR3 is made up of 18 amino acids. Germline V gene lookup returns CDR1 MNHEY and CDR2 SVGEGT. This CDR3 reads CASSQGLAGFVITDTQYF.

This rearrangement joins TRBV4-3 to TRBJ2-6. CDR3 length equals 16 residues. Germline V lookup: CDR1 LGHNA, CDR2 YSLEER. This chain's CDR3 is CASSQDSGAGANVLTF.

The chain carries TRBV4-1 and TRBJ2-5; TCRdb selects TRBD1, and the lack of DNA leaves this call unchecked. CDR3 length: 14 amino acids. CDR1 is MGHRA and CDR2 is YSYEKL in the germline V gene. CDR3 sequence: CASSRGQYQETQYF.

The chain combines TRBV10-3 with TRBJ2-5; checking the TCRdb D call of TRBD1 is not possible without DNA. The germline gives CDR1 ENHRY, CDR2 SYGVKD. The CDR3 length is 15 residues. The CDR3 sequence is CAISAAGRGQETQYF.

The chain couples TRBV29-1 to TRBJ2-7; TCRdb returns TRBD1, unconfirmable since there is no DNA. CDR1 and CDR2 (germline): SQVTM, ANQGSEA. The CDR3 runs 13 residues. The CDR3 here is CSVNSGASYEQYF.

CDR3 sequence: CASSLGTGENTEAFF. The rearrangement joins TRBV7-8 to TRBJ1-1; TCRdb's D call, TRBD1, is unchecked because there is no DNA. The CDR3 contains 15 residues. Germline V CDR1 and CDR2: SGHVS, FQNEAQ.

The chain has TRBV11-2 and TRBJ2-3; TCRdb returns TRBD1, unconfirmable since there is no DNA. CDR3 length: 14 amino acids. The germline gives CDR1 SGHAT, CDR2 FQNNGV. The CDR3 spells CASSQDGGTDTQYF.

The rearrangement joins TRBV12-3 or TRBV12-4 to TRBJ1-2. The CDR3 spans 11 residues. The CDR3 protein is CASSSNYGYTF.

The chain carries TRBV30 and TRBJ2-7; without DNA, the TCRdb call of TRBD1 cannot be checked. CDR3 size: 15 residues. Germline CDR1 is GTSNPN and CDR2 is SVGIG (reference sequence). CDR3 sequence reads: CAWSSRDSDRDEQYF.

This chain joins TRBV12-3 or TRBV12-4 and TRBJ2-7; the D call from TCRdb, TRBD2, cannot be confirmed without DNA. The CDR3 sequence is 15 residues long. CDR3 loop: CASSLVALGGYEQYF.

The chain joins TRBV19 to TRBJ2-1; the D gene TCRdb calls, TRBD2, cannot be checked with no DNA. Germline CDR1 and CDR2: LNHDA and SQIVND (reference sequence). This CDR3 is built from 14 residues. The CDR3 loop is CASSIPAGSNEQFF.